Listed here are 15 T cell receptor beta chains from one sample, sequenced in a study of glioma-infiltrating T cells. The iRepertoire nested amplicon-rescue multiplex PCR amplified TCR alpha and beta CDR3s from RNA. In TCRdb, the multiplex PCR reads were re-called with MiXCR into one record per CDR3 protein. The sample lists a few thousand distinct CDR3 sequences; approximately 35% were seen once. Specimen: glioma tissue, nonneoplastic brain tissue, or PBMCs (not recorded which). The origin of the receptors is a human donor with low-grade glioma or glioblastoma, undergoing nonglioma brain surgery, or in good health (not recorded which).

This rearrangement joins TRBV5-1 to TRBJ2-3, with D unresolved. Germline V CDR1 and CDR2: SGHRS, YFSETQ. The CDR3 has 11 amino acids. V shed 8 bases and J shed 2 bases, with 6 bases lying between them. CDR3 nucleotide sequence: TGCGCCAGATCACTCACAGATACGCAGTATTTT. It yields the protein CARSLTDTQYF.

CDR3 DNA sequence: TGTGCCAGCGGCCAGGGGGCAGAGCGTTTCTTT. Amino acid sequence: CASGQGAERFF. The chain uses TRBV6-2 or TRBV6-3 and TRBJ1-1, with 8 bases aligning to TRBD1. From germline, CDR1 is MNHEY and CDR2 SVGEGT. Trimming took 8 bases from V and 13 from J; bases not matched to a gene: 9. CDR3 size: 11 residues.

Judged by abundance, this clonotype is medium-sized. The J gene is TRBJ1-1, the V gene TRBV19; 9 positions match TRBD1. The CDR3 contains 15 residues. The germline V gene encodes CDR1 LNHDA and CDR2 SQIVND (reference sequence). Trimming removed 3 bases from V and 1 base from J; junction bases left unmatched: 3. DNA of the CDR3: TGTGCCAGTAGTATTGGGACAGGGCGGAACACTGAAGCTTTCTTT. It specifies CASSIGTGRNTEAFF.

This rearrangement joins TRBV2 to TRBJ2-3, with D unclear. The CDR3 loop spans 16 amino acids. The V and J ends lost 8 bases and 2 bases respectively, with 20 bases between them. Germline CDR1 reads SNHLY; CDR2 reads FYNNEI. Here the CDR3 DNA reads TGTGCCAGCCATTCTACCCTTCGTGGGATCACAGATACGCAGTATTTT. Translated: CASHSTLRGITDTQYF.

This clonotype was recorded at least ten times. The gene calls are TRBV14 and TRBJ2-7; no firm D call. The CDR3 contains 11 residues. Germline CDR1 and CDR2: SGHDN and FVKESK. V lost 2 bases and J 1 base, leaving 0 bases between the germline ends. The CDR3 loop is CASSQSYEQYF. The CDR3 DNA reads TGTGCCAGCAGCCAATCCTACGAGCAGTACTTC.

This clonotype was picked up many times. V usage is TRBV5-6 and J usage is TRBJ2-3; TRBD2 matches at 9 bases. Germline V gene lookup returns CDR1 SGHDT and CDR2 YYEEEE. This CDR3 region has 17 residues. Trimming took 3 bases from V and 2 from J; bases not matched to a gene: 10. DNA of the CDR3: TGTGCCAGCAGCTCCCATCGACGCGGGGGGGCCACAGATACGCAGTATTTT. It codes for CASSSHRRGGATDTQYF.

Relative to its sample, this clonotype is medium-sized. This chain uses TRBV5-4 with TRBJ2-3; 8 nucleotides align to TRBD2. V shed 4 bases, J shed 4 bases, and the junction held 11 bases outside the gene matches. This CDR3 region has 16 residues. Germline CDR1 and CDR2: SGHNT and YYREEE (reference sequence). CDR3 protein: CASSIQGLETADTQYF. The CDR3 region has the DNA TGTGCCAGCAGCATCCAGGGACTAGAGACGGCAGATACGCAGTATTTT.

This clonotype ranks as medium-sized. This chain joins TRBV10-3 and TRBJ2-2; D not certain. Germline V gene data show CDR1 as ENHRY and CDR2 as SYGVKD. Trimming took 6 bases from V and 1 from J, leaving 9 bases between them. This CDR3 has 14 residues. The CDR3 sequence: CAIRRTENTGELFF. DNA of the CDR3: TGTGCCATCAGGAGGACGGAGAACACCGGGGAGCTGTTTTTT.

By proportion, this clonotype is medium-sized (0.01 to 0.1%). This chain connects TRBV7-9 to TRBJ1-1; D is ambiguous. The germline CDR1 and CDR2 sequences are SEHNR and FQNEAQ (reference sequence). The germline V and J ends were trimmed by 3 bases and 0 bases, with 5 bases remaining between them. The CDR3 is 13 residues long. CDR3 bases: TGTGCCAGCAGCTTCGGGTTGAACACTGAAGCTTTCTTT. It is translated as CASSFGLNTEAFF.

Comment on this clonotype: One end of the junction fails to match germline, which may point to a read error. CDR3 region: CASSYSIYGGDTDTQYF. In DNA form, the CDR3 reads TGTGCCAGCAGTTACTCAATCTACGGGGGAGACACAGATACGCAGTATTTT. The chain employs TRBV10-3 and TRBJ2-3; tentatively, D is TRBD2 (6 bases). The V gene's germline CDR1 is ENHRY and CDR2 SYGVKD. The CDR3 is 17 amino acids.

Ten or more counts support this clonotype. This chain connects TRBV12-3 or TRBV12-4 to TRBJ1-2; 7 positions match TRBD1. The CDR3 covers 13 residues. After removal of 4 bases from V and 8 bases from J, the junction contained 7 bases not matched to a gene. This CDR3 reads CASSYTGEEGYTF. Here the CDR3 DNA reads TGTGCCAGCAGTTATACAGGGGAGGAGGGCTACACCTTC.

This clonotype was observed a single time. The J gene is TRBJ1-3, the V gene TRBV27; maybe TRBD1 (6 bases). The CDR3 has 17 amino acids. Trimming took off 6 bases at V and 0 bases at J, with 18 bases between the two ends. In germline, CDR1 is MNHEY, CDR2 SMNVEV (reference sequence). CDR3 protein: CASRTRGSGLSGNTIYF. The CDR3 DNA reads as TGTGCCAGCAGAACTAGGGGGTCTGGCCTCTCTGGAAACACCATATATTTT.

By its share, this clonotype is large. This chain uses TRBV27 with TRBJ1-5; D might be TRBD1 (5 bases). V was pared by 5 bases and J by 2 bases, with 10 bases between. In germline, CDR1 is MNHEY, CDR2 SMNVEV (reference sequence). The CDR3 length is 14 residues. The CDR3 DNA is TGTGCCAGCAGTCCCGGACATGGCAATCAGCCCCAGCATTTT. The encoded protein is CASSPGHGNQPQHF.

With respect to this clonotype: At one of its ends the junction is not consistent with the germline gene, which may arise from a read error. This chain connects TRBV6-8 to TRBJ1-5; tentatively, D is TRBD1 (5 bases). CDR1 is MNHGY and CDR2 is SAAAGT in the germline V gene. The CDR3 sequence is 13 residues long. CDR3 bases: TGTGCCGGCAGTTTAGAGGACAATCAGCCCCACCATTTT. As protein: CAGSLEDNQPHHF.

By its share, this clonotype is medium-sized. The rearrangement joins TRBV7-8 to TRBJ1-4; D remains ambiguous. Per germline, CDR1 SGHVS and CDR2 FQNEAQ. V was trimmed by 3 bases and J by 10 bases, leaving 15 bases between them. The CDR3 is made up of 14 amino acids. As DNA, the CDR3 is TGTGCCAGCAGCTTGAGGATCCCCTGGGGAAAACTGTTTTTT. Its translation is CASSLRIPWGKLFF.